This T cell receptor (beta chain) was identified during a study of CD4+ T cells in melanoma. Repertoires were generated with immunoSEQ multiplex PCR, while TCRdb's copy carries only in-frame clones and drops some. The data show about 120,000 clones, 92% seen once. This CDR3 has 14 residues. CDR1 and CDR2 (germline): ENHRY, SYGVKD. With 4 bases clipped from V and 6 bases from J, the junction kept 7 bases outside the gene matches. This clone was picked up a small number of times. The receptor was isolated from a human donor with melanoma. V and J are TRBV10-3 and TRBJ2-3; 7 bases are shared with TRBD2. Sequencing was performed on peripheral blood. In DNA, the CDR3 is TGTGCCATCAGTGCGGGAGCGGGATTTGATACGCAGTATTTT. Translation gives CAISAGAGFDTQYF.